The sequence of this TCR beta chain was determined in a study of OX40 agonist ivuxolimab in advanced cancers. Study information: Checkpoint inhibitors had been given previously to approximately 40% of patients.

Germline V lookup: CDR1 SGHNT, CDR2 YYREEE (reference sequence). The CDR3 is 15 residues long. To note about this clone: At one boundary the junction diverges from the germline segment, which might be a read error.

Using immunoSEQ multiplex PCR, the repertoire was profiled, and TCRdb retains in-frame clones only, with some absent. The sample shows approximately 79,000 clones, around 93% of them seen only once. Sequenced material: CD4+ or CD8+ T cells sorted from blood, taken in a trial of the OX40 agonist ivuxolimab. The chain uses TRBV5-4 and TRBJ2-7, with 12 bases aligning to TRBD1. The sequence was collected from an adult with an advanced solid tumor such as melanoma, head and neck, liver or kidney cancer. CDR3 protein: CASSLGTGGSDEQYF. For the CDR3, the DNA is TGTGCCAGCAGCTTAGGGACAGGGGGCTCCGACGAGCAGTACTTC. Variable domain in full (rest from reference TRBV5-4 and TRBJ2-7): ETGVTQSPTHLIKTRGQQVTLRCSSQSGHNTVSWYQQALGQGPQFIFQYYREEENGRGNFPPRFSGLQFPNYSSELNVNALELDDSALYLCASSLGTGGSDEQYFGPGTRLTVT.